Listed below are T cell receptor beta chains from one sample, sequenced in a study of cytomegalovirus exposure and HLA in healthy donors. TCRdb keeps only in-frame clones here, not all; method: immunoSEQ multiplex PCR. The data contain under 200,000 clones, roughly 73% of them singletons. Sequencing input: PBMCs. These receptors came from a woman aged 25-40 years in good health and CMV-seronegative. Both conserved end residues are part of each CDR3. The D gene is left open where the match is weak. Only part of the rows carry a size: once, few, many, or a class if the clone is expanded.

D gene | clone size | J gene | V gene | CDR3 DNA | CDR3 protein
- | - | TRBJ2-3 | TRBV5-6 | TGTGCCAGCAGCTTGAAGGTCGGGGGGACACGCACAGATACGCAGTATTTT | CASSLKVGGTRTDTQYF
- | - | TRBJ1-5 | TRBV27 | TGTGCCAGCAGTTTATCGCCGGCAGCGGAACAACCCCAGCATTTT | CASSLSPAAEQPQHF
- | few | TRBJ1-2 | TRBV11-2 | TGTGCCAGCAGCCCAAGAGCCGTGGGCAACAACTATGGCTACACCTTC | CASSPRAVGNNYGYTF
TRBD1 | - | TRBJ2-3 | TRBV2 | TGTGCCAGCTCACTAAGGCCGGGCAGGGGGCAAGATACGCAGTATTTT | CASSLRPGRGQDTQYF
TRBD1 | once | TRBJ1-1 | TRBV5-6 | TGTGCCAGCAGCTTGGAGACAGGGGGGATGAACACTGAAGCTTTCTTT | CASSLETGGMNTEAFF
- | - | TRBJ2-7 | TRBV11-2 | TGTGCCAGCAGCTTAGAATTCGGGGGAGAGCTCGAGCAGTACTTC | CASSLEFGGELEQYF
TRBD1 | - | TRBJ1-2 | TRBV5-6 | TGTGCCAGCAGCACCTTACAGGGGAAAAATGGCTACACCTTC | CASSTLQGKNGYTF
TRBD1 | - | TRBJ2-7 | TRBV9 | TGTGCCAGCAGCGTAGCCGGGACAGCGATTGCCTACGAGCAGTACTTC | CASSVAGTAIAYEQYF
- | once | TRBJ2-7 | TRBV27 | TGTGCCAGCAGTTATGGGCAGGGGATGTACGAGCAGTACTTC | CASSYGQGMYEQYF
TRBD2 | few | TRBJ2-7 | TRBV6-5 | TGTGCCAGCAGTAAGTTAGCGGGGACCTCCTACGAGCAGTACTTC | CASSKLAGTSYEQYF
TRBD1 | few | TRBJ1-2 | TRBV7-3 | TGTGCCAGCAGGTTAACAGGGGGCGATGACTATGGCTACACCTTC | CASRLTGGDDYGYTF
TRBD1 | - | TRBJ1-1 | TRBV6-5 | TGTGCCAGCAGTTACTCAGGGACAGGGAGCGGCACTGAAGCTTTCTTT | CASSYSGTGSGTEAFF
- | - | TRBJ1-5 | TRBV19 | TGTGCCAGTAGTCAGGGTAGTCAGCCCCAGCATTTT | CASSQGSQPQHF
- | - | TRBJ1-3 | TRBV5-8 | TGTGCCAGCAGCTTGCGGGGGGACTCTGGAAACACCATATATTTT | CASSLRGDSGNTIYF
- | - | TRBJ1-3 | TRBV7-7 | TGTGCCAGCAGCCCCGAGGTCGGAAACACCATATATTTT | CASSPEVGNTIYF
- | - | TRBJ1-1 | TRBV9 | TGTGCCAGCAGCGCCGGAGACCCTAGGGGAAACACTGAAGCTTTCTTT | CASSAGDPRGNTEAFF
- | - | TRBJ1-1 | TRBV6-5 | TGTGCCAGCAGTTACTCTGGCTTCGTGTTCGAAGCTTTCTTT | CASSYSGFVFEAFF
TRBD1 | - | TRBJ2-5 | TRBV10-1 | TGCGCCAGCAGTGATCTAGGACAGGGGAGTCAAGAGACCCAGTACTTC | CASSDLGQGSQETQYF
- | once | TRBJ1-4 | TRBV5-1 | TGCGCCAGCAGCTTGGTTCCACTACAGGGTCTGGGTAATGAAAAACTGTTTTTT | CASSLVPLQGLGNEKLFF
- | - | TRBJ2-3 | TRBV5-6 | TGTGCCAGCAGCTTGATCGGTGAGGGTTCAGATACGCAGTATTTT | CASSLIGEGSDTQYF
TRBD1 | - | TRBJ1-2 | TRBV7-2 | TGTGCCAGCAGCTTAAGGGACAGGGGGGTGAGGAGCTACACCTTC | CASSLRDRGVRSYTF
TRBD1 | once | TRBJ2-7 | TRBV19 | TGTGCCAGTTCGGGACAGGGACGTAACGAGCAGTACTTC | CASSGQGRNEQYF
TRBD2 | - | TRBJ2-7 | TRBV9 | TGTGCCAGCAGCGCAGACCCACTAGCGAGCGAGGGCGAGCAGTACTTC | CASSADPLASEGEQYF
- | - | TRBJ2-7 | TRBV7-2 | TGTGCCAGCAGCTTTAATCTATTAGGCGGCGAGGAGCAGTACTTC | CASSFNLLGGEEQYF
- | - | TRBJ2-2 | TRBV19 | TGTGCCAGTAGTCTAAACCTGGGGCCCGGGGAGCTGTTTTTT | CASSLNLGPGELFF
- | - | TRBJ2-1 | TRBV11-2 | TGTGCCAGCGCCCTCGGGGGCTCCTACAATGAGCAGTTCTTC | CASALGGSYNEQFF
TRBD1 | - | TRBJ1-2 | TRBV18 | TGTGCCAGCTCACCAAACAGGGGCTCGGATGGCTACACCTTC | CASSPNRGSDGYTF
TRBD1 | - | TRBJ1-2 | TRBV23-1 | TGCGCCAGCAGTTTCACAGGGGCGATTAACTATGGCTACACCTTC | CASSFTGAINYGYTF
- | - | TRBJ1-3 | TRBV5-6 | TGTGCCAGCAGCTTGGGACAGATCTCTGGAAACACCATATATTTT | CASSLGQISGNTIYF
- | - | TRBJ2-3 | TRBV6-1 | TGTGCCAGCAGTGAAGCCCCGGTCACAGATACGCAGTATTTT | CASSEAPVTDTQYF
TRBD2 | - | TRBJ2-3 | TRBV4-1 | TGCGCCAGCAGCCAAGATCGTTTTTTTAGCGGGAGGGCCATAACAGATACGCAGTATTTT | CASSQDRFFSGRAITDTQYF
TRBD2 | once | TRBJ2-7 | TRBV28 | TGTGCCAGCTGCGGGACTAGCGTCTCTTGGGAGCAGTACTTC | CASCGTSVSWEQYF
- | once | TRBJ1-2 | TRBV28 | TGTGCCAGCACCCCCATAGGAGGGGCGCGGAACTCTGGCTACACCTTC | CASTPIGGARNSGYTF
- | once | TRBJ1-4 | TRBV10-1 | TGCGCCAGCAGCCCCGGGGATGCTAATGAAAAACTGTTTTTT | CASSPGDANEKLFF
- | once | TRBJ1-2 | TRBV7-2 | TGTGCCAGCAGCTTAGTACAGACAGACTATGGCTACACCTTC | CASSLVQTDYGYTF
- | few | TRBJ1-2 | TRBV5-4 | TGTGCCAGCAGCTCTCCTCGGCAGGGAAGCTCCTATGGCTACACCTTC | CASSSPRQGSSYGYTF
TRBD2 | few | TRBJ2-1 | TRBV27 | TGTGCCTCGGGGACTATAAACAATGAGCAGTTCTTC | CASGTINNEQFF
TRBD2 | - | TRBJ2-5 | TRBV11-2 | TGTGCCAGCAGCTTATATGGGGCGGGGGGCAGGGAGACCCAGTACTTC | CASSLYGAGGRETQYF
- | few | TRBJ1-1 | TRBV7-9 | TGTGCCAGCAGTTCCCCTGCGGGATCCTACCCTAGTGGTACTGAAGCTTTCTTT | CASSSPAGSYPSGTEAFF
- | - | TRBJ1-1 | TRBV10-2 | TGCGCCAGCAGTGAGTGGGGCAGGTTGAACACTGAAGCTTTCTTT | CASSEWGRLNTEAFF
- | - | TRBJ2-1 | TRBV6-1 | TGTGCCAGCAGTGAGGGGACTCTCTTTTACAATGAGCAGTTCTTC | CASSEGTLFYNEQFF
- | - | TRBJ2-6 | TRBV18 | TGTGCCAGCAGCCAGGGCTCTGGGGCCAACGTCCTGACTTTC | CASSQGSGANVLTF
TRBD1 | few | TRBJ1-2 | TRBV15 | TGTGCCACCAGCAGAACCACGGGAGACAGGGGCTATGGCTACACCTTC | CATSRTTGDRGYGYTF
- | - | TRBJ2-1 | TRBV7-2 | TGTGCCAGCAGCAAACCGGGACACCTATACAATGAGCAGTTCTTC | CASSKPGHLYNEQFF
- | - | TRBJ1-5 | TRBV5-8 | TGTGCCAGCAGCTTGGAGTCGGAGGATCAGCCCCAGCATTTT | CASSLESEDQPQHF
TRBD1 | - | TRBJ2-1 | TRBV5-1 | TGCGCCAGCAGCCTGGGATTGAGGGGGCGCCGGGGTAATGAGCAGCTCTTC | CASSLGLRGRRGNEQLF
- | - | TRBJ1-2 | TRBV11-2 | TGTGCCAGCAGCTTGGTACAGGGAGGGCGTGGCTACACCTTC | CASSLVQGGRGYTF
- | - | TRBJ1-6 | TRBV6-5 | TGTGCCAGCAAGAGCTCAGGGATTTATAATTCACCCCTCCACTTT | CASKSSGIYNSPLHF
- | once | TRBJ1-6 | TRBV5-8 | TGTGCCAGCAGCTTTATCAGGGATAATTCACCCCTCCACTTT | CASSFIRDNSPLHF
TRBD1 | - | TRBJ2-7 | TRBV5-5 | TGTGCCAGCAGCTTGTACGACAGGGTAGTGAACGAGCAGTACTTC | CASSLYDRVVNEQYF
TRBD1 | - | TRBJ2-5 | TRBV5-4 | TGTGCCAGCAGCTTTGAGGGGGCTATACAAGAGACCCAGTACTTC | CASSFEGAIQETQYF
- | - | TRBJ2-7 | TRBV7-9 | TGTGCCAGCAGCTTGCGGGACCCCTACGAGCAGTACTTC | CASSLRDPYEQYF
TRBD1 | - | TRBJ1-1 | TRBV4-2 | TGTGCCAGCAAGCCTTCCGGGACAGGGTACACTGAAGCTTTCTTT | CASKPSGTGYTEAFF
- | few | TRBJ1-1 | TRBV28 | TGTGCCAGCAGTTTACAACACAGGGTATCTGAAGCTTTCTTT | CASSLQHRVSEAFF
TRBD2 | - | TRBJ2-1 | TRBV11-2 | TGTGCCAGCAGCTCCCGGCGTAGACTAGCGGGGGGGACCTACAATGAGCAGTTCTTC | CASSSRRRLAGGTYNEQFF
TRBD1 | - | TRBJ1-4 | TRBV19 | TGTGCCAGTAGTATACAGGGGGAGAGTGAAAAACTGTTTTTT | CASSIQGESEKLFF
- | - | TRBJ1-1 | TRBV15 | TGTGCCACCAGCCCCGGAGGCTCAAACACTGAAGCTTTCTTT | CATSPGGSNTEAFF
TRBD1 | few | TRBJ2-7 | TRBV7-8 | TGTGCCAGCAGCAAAACCAGGACAGGGGCCTACGAGCAGTACTTC | CASSKTRTGAYEQYF
- | - | TRBJ2-7 | TRBV11-3 | TGTGCCAGCAGCTTCCGCCCGGGATACGAGCAGTACTTC | CASSFRPGYEQYF